These T cell receptor beta chains were read from a single sample in a study of lymphopenia after photon versus proton radiotherapy. The protocol was immunoSEQ multiplex PCR, while the TCRdb copy is restricted to in-frame clones and leaves out a portion. The sample yields some 170,000 clones, less than 90% seen once. The sequenced sample was peripheral blood, obtained from a patient treated with photon-based radiotherapy. Receptor source: a man aged 45-65 years with gastric cancer. Both conserved end residues are part of each CDR3. Each record gives: clone size, J gene, V gene, D gene, CDR3 length, CDR3 protein, CDR3 DNA. D genes are given only for firm matches. Expanded clones are given a class, and other clones once, few, many or no size at all.

. TRBJ1-4 TRBV25-1 TRBD1 15 CASSPDRGVGEKLFF TGTGCCAGCAGCCCCGACAGGGGCGTTGGTGAAAAACTGTTTTTT
few TRBJ2-7 TRBV2 TRBD2 14 CASFGLAGAYEQYF TGTGCCAGCTTTGGACTAGCGGGGGCCTACGAGCAGTACTTC
. TRBJ2-5 TRBV29-1 TRBD1 12 CSVDRGQETQYF TGCAGCGTTGACAGGGGGCAAGAGACCCAGTACTTC
. TRBJ1-5 TRBV6-1 . 15 CASSVQVLSNQPQHF TGTGCCAGCAGTGTACAGGTCCTCAGCAATCAGCCCCAGCATTTT
once TRBJ2-5 TRBV6-5 . 14 CASSHLQGQETQYF TGTGCCAGCAGTCACTTACAGGGACAAGAGACCCAGTACTTC
. TRBJ1-1 TRBV18 TRBD1 15 CASSPGQNMNTEAFF TGTGCCAGCTCACCGGGACAGAACATGAACACTGAAGCTTTCTTT
. TRBJ2-7 TRBV5-1 . 13 CASSLDGRDEQYF TGCGCCAGCAGCTTGGACGGACGAGACGAGCAGTACTTC
. TRBJ2-1 TRBV6-6 . 13 CASSYGTGGEQFF TGTGCCAGCAGTTACGGAACCGGGGGTGAGCAGTTCTTC
. TRBJ2-3 TRBV19 . 13 CASKTPSTDTQYF TGTGCCAGTAAGACACCGAGCACAGATACGCAGTATTTT
. TRBJ2-7 TRBV30 . 13 CAWAGSFSYEQYF TGTGCCTGGGCGGGTTCGTTCTCCTACGAGCAGTACTTC
. TRBJ2-7 TRBV21-1 . 15 CASSTWTSGSHEQYF TGTGCCAGCAGCACCTGGACTAGCGGGAGCCACGAGCAGTACTTC
. TRBJ2-1 TRBV5-5 . 12 CASSTPSNEQFF TGTGCCAGCAGCACCCCTTCCAATGAGCAGTTCTTC
once TRBJ1-1 TRBV28 TRBD1 15 CASNPQGGMVTEAFF TGTGCCAGCAACCCTCAGGGGGGAATGGTCACTGAAGCTTTCTTT
. TRBJ2-3 TRBV15 . 17 CATSRPGGGSYTDTQYF TGTGCCACCAGCAGACCTGGGGGCGGTTCTTACACAGATACGCAGTATTTT
. TRBJ1-3 TRBV15 TRBD1 16 CATSRAGTASGNTIYF TGTGCCACCAGCAGAGCCGGGACAGCCTCTGGAAACACCATATATTTT
. TRBJ2-3 TRBV29-1 TRBD1 13 CSVEQQGVDTQYF TGCAGCGTTGAACAACAGGGGGTCGATACGCAGTATTTT
. TRBJ1-4 TRBV27 . 14 CASSSRGGNEKLFF TGTGCCAGCAGTTCTAGGGGGGGTAATGAAAAACTGTTTTTT
. TRBJ1-1 TRBV7-9 TRBD1 15 CASSPIEGANTEAFF TGTGCCAGCAGCCCCATTGAGGGGGCCAACACTGAAGCTTTCTTT
. TRBJ2-5 TRBV7-9 . 13 CASSLVSVETQYF TGTGCCAGCAGCTTAGTAAGCGTAGAGACCCAGTACTTC
once TRBJ2-3 TRBV29-1 . 12 CSVGTGTDTQYF TGCAGCGTCGGGACGGGCACAGATACGCAGTATTTT
. TRBJ1-3 TRBV9 . 14 CASTREGAGNTIYF TGTGCCAGCACCAGAGAGGGGGCTGGAAACACCATATATTTT
. TRBJ1-2 TRBV5-1 . 13 CASSPGSNYGYTF TGCGCCAGCAGCCCCGGATCTAACTATGGCTACACCTTC
few TRBJ1-3 TRBV15 TRBD1 16 CATSGDRGFSGNTIYF TGTGCCACCAGCGGGGACAGGGGCTTCTCTGGAAACACCATATATTTT
. TRBJ2-7 TRBV28 TRBD1 14 CASSLPGQVYEQYF TGTGCCAGCAGTTTACCGGGACAGGTCTACGAGCAGTACTTC
. TRBJ1-2 TRBV27 . 13 CASSLSPQNGYTF TGTGCCAGCAGTTTATCCCCGCAAAATGGCTACACCTTC
. TRBJ1-5 TRBV29-1 . 13 CSVQLSGSQPQHF TGCAGCGTTCAATTGTCAGGAAGTCAGCCCCAGCATTTT
. TRBJ2-5 TRBV7-9 . 14 CASSVGSGGETQYF TGTGCCAGCAGCGTCGGGTCAGGAGGGGAGACCCAGTACTTC
. TRBJ1-2 TRBV7-9 TRBD1 14 CASRIGNRGVGYTF TGTGCCAGCAGGATAGGGAACAGGGGTGTGGGCTACACCTTC
. TRBJ1-1 TRBV6-5 . 14 CASSPGLTSTEAFF TGTGCCAGCAGCCCGGGATTAACGAGTACTGAAGCTTTCTTT
. TRBJ1-1 TRBV5-6 . 16 CASSLLGGQGTTEAFF TGTGCCAGCAGCTTGTTGGGGGGACAAGGGACCACTGAAGCTTTCTTT
. TRBJ2-2 TRBV19 . 14 CASRITANTGELFF TGTGCCAGCCGTATCACCGCGAACACCGGGGAGCTGTTTTTT
. TRBJ1-5 TRBV6-5 . 14 CASSYGRAGQPQHF TGTGCCAGCAGTTACGGGAGGGCCGGTCAGCCCCAGCATTTT
. TRBJ2-5 TRBV6-1 . 14 CASTGGASQETQYF TGTGCCAGCACTGGGGGGGCTAGCCAAGAGACCCAGTACTTC
. TRBJ1-4 TRBV7-8 . 15 CASTRGPTSNEKLFF TGTGCCAGCACTAGGGGCCCCACCTCTAATGAAAAACTGTTTTTT
. TRBJ1-5 TRBV9 . 13 CASSVDGLESQHF TGTGCCAGCAGCGTAGATGGGCTGGAGTCCCAGCATTTT
. TRBJ2-1 TRBV14 TRBD2 19 CASSQDLGVAGGPRNEQFF TGTGCCAGCAGCCAAGATCTTGGGGTAGCGGGAGGGCCACGGAATGAGCAGTTCTTC
. TRBJ2-5 TRBV6-5 . 14 CASRPSWVAETQYF TGTGCCAGCAGGCCGTCGTGGGTGGCAGAGACCCAGTACTTC
. TRBJ2-5 TRBV5-1 . 13 CASSLAPAETQYF TGCGCCAGCAGCTTGGCCCCGGCAGAGACCCAGTACTTC
few TRBJ2-6 TRBV19 . 16 CASSIWLGPGANVLTF TGTGCCAGTAGTATATGGCTGGGCCCAGGGGCCAACGTCCTGACTTTC
. TRBJ2-7 TRBV7-3 . 13 CASSLTRRDEQYF TGTGCCAGCAGCTTAACCCGGCGAGACGAGCAGTACTTC
. TRBJ2-5 TRBV7-2 TRBD2 17 CASSWRPSGVRGETQYF TGTGCCAGCAGCTGGCGGCCTAGCGGGGTTCGTGGGGAGACCCAGTACTTC
. TRBJ1-2 TRBV29-1 TRBD1 11 CSVDRGHGYTF TGCAGCGTCGACAGGGGCCATGGCTACACCTTC
once TRBJ2-7 TRBV5-1 . 14 CASSYRVGANEQYF TGCGCCAGCAGCTACCGGGTCGGGGCAAACGAGCAGTACTTC
. TRBJ2-2 TRBV28 TRBD1 15 CASSLPDRVTGELFF TGTGCCAGCAGTTTACCGGACAGGGTCACCGGGGAGCTGTTTTTT
. TRBJ2-7 TRBV11-2 TRBD1 14 CASSFRDRGYEQYF TGTGCCAGCAGCTTCCGGGACAGAGGCTACGAGCAGTACTTC
few TRBJ2-6 TRBV25-1 . 18 CASSEWGRGDGGANVLTF TGTGCCAGCAGTGAATGGGGCAGGGGGGACGGTGGGGCCAACGTCCTGACTTTC
. TRBJ1-1 TRBV7-9 . 14 CASSLLNLNTEAFF TGTGCCAGCAGCTTATTAAATCTGAACACTGAAGCTTTCTTT
. TRBJ2-3 TRBV29-1 . 13 CSVELGGTDTQYF TGCAGCGTTGAGTTGGGGGGCACAGATACGCAGTATTTT
. TRBJ2-3 TRBV6-4 TRBD2 15 CASSEAGGPTDTQYF TGTGCCAGCAGTGAAGCGGGAGGGCCCACAGATACGCAGTATTTT
. TRBJ1-3 TRBV10-3 . 15 CAISDHRVTGNTIYF TGTGCCATCAGTGACCACAGGGTTACTGGAAACACCATATATTTT